This entry lists 3 T cell receptor beta chains sequenced from one sample in a study of cytomegalovirus exposure and HLA in healthy donors. Use of 60 Vbeta and 13 Jbeta primers characterized the PCR. TCRdb's copy holds only in-frame clones and misses some; the assay was immunoSEQ multiplex PCR. The sample contains 150,000 to 200,000 clones, about three quarters of which appear only once. The sequenced sample was PBMCs. These receptors all come from a man aged 18 to 29 in good health and CMV-seropositive.

This clone was counted only a few times. This rearrangement joins TRBV6-5 to TRBJ1-2; 7 bases line up with TRBD1. The CDR3 length is 12 residues. From germline, CDR1 is MNHEY and CDR2 SVGAGI. V dropped 4 bases and J dropped 9; count of bases not matched to a gene: 5. CDR3: CASSSGQASYTF. The CDR3 DNA is TGTGCCAGCAGTTCTGGACAGGCAAGCTACACCTTC.

This clone was seen a few times. The V call is TRBV11-3, the J call TRBJ2-2; D gene unclear. From germline, CDR1 is SGHNT and CDR2 YENEEA. The CDR3 is made up of 16 amino acids. Trimming cost V 0 bases and J 6 bases, with 14 bases left between them. In nucleotides, the CDR3 is TGTGCCAGCAGCTTAGACCCGTACCCCACGGCCGGGGAGCTGTTTTTT. Protein: CASSLDPYPTAGELFF. Complete variable domain (other parts from reference TRBV11-3 and TRBJ2-2): EAGVVQSPRYKIIEKKQPVAFWCNPISGHNTLYWYLQNLGQGPELLIRYENEEAVDDSQLPKDRFSAERLKGVDSTLKIQPAELGDSAVYLCASSLDPYPTAGELFFGEGSRLTVL.

The CDR3 nucleotides are TGCAGTGCTAGATTCACAAATGAGCAGTTCTTC. Translating gives CSARFTNEQFF. The chain carries TRBV20-1 and TRBJ2-1; D not resolved. The germline V and J ends were trimmed by 2 bases and 7 bases, with 6 bases remaining between them. This CDR3 region has 11 residues. CDR1 is DFQATT and CDR2 is SNEGSKA in the germline V gene (reference sequence).